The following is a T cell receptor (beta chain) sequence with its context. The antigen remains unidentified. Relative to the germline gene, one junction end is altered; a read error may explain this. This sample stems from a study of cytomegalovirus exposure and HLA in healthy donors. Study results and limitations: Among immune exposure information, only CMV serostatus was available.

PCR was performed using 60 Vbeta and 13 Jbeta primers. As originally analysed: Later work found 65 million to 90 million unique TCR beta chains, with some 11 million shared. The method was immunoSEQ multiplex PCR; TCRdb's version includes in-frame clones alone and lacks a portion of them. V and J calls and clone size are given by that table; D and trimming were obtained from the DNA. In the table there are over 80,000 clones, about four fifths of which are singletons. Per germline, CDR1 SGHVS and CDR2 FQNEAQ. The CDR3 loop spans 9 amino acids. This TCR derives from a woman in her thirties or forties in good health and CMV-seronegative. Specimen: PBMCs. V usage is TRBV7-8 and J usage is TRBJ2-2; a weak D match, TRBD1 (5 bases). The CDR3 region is CASSLEAGF. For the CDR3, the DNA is TGTGCCAGCAGCTTAGAGGCAGGGTTT.